Shown below are 2 T cell receptor beta chains from a single sample sequenced in a study of tumor and adjacent non-tumor tissue in lung cancer. RNA was extracted from bulk tissue without any cell sorting. The normal lung tissue was taken more than 3 cm from the tumor edge. TCRbeta libraries were built with three rounds of nested PCR, modified from ARM-PCR. Each CDR3 protein gets one entry after TCRdb re-called the multiplex PCR reads with MiXCR. The sample has 110,000 or so distinct CDR3 sequences; roughly three fifths are singletons. The sequencing sample was made of distant non-tumor lung tissue. The receptors come from a man aged 60-69 years with non-small cell lung cancer.

In this sample, this clonotype turned up once. One end of the junction is discordant with germline, which a read error may explain. The chain recombines TRBV9 with TRBJ2-3; 11 positions agree with TRBD2. This CDR3 is 16 amino acids long. The germline CDR1 and CDR2 sequences are SGDLS and YYNGEE. CDR3 loop: CVSSGLAGGPSDTQYF. CDR3 sequence (DNA): TGTGTCAGCAGCGGGTTAGCGGGAGGGCCTTCAGATACGCAGTATTTT.

V usage is TRBV6-2 or TRBV6-3 and J usage is TRBJ1-1, with D perhaps TRBD1 (5 bases). CDR1 is MNHEY, CDR2 SVGEGT, per germline. The germline V and J ends were trimmed by 6 bases and 10 bases, with 18 bases remaining between them. The CDR3 has 13 residues. The CDR3 sequence: CASRWGPNIGAFF. The CDR3 nucleotides read TGTGCCAGCAGATGGGGACCGAACATTGGAGCTTTCTTT.